This entry concerns a single T cell receptor (beta chain). This record belongs to a study of CD8 T cells in Susac syndrome. About 0.5 to 1 ug RNA was reverse transcribed with random hexamers. TCRdb ran MiXCR on the immunoSEQ multiplex PCR reads and lists one entry per CDR3 protein. The sample yields more than 200,000 distinct CDR3 sequences, roughly 95% seen once. V shed 2 bases and J shed 5 bases, with 9 bases lying between them. Looked up from germline, CDR1 is MGHRA and CDR2 is YSYEKL. The CDR3 runs to 13 residues. The sequence was collected from a human donor with multiple sclerosis. This chain links TRBV4-1 with TRBJ2-5; no definite D call. Material for sequencing was CD4+ T cells from PBMCs. The CDR3 bases are TGCGCCAGCAGCCAATTGCCAATGGAGACCCAGTACTTC. This gives the protein CASSQLPMETQYF.